This note documents a single T cell receptor beta chain sequence. The antigen remains unidentified. These data come from a study of CD8 T cells in ankylosing spondylitis. Germline V CDR1 and CDR2: KGHDR, SFDVKD. V gave up 3 bases and J gave up 1 base, with 10 bases separating them. This CDR3 has 15 residues. Each CDR3 protein gets one entry after TCRdb re-called the 5' RACE reads with MiXCR. The sample consists of 250,000 to 300,000 distinct CDR3 sequences, approximately 20% of them appearing once. Whole-study findings and limits: A subset of motif variants has previously been described in the synovial fluid and blood of reactive arthritis. Significantly higher representation of disease-linked clones was reported for matched ankylosing spondylitis synovial fluid. For ankylosing spondylitis blood, a TCR beta motif of several highly homologous variants appeared characteristic.

The sample was blood, either unsorted or a sorted T cell fraction (not recorded which). This receptor was identified in a male donor with ankylosing spondylitis or in good health (not recorded which). This chain links TRBV24-1 with TRBJ2-3; D unresolved. The CDR3 loop reads CATSDRLSRTDTQYF. CDR3 sequence (DNA): TGTGCCACCAGTGATCGGCTAAGTCGCACAGATACGCAGTATTTT.